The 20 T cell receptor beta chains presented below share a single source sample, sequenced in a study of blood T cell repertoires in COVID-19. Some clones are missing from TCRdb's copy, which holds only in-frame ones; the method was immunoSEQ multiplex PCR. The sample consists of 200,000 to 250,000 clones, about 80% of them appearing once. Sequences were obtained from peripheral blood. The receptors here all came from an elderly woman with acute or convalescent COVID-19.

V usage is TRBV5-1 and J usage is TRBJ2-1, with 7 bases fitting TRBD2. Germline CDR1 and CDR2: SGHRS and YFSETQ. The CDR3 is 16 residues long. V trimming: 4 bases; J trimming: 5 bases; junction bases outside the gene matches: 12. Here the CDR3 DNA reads TGCGCCAGCAGCCCAACCGGTAGCGGGCGGAACAATGAGCAGTTCTTC. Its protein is CASSPTGSGRNNEQFF. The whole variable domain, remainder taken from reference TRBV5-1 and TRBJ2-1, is KAGVTQTPRYLIKTRGQQVTLSCSPISGHRSVSWYQQTPGQGLQFLFEYFSETQRNKGNFPGRFSGRQFSNSRSEMNVSTLELGDSALYLCASSPTGSGRNNEQFFGPGTRLTVL.

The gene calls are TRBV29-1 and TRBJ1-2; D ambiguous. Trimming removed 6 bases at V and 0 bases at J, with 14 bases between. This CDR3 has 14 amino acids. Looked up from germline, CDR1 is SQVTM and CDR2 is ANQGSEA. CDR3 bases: TGCAGCGTATTAAGAGGAGGGACTAACTATGGCTACACCTTC. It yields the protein CSVLRGGTNYGYTF.

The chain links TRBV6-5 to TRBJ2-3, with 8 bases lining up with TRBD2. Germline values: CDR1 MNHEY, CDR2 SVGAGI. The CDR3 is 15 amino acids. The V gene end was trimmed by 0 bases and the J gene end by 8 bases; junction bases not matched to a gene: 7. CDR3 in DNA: TGTGCCAGCAGTTACTCGCGGGAGGCCCTGAGTACGCAGTATTTT. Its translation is CASSYSREALSTQYF.

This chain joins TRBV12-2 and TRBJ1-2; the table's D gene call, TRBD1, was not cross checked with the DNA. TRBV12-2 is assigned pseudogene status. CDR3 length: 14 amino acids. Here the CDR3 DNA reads TGTGCAAGTCGCTTACCACACCGCAACTATGGCTACACCTTC. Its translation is CASRLPHRNYGYTF.

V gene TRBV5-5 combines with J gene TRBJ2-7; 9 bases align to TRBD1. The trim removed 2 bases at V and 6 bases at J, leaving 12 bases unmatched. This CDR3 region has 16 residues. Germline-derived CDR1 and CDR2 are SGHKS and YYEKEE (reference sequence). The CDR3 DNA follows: TGTGCCAGCAGCTTAGACCCCCCTTGGACAGGGGTCGAGCAGTACTTC. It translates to CASSLDPPWTGVEQYF.

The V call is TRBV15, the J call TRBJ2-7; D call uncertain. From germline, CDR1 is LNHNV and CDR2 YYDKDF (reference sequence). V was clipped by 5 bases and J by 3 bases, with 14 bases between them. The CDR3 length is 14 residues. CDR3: CATSELLSNYEQYF. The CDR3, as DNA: TGTGCCACCAGCGAACTACTCAGCAACTACGAGCAGTACTTC.

The DNA of the CDR3 is TGTGCCAGCAGCTTAACTGCACGGGGTAGCGGCTCCTACGAGCAGTACTTC. This encodes CASSLTARGSGSYEQYF. The chain recombines TRBV7-3 with TRBJ2-7; D might be TRBD2 (6 bases). V was pared by 0 bases and J by 0 bases, with 15 bases between. CDR3 length: 17 residues. CDR1 SGHTA and CDR2 FQGTGA come from the germline V gene.

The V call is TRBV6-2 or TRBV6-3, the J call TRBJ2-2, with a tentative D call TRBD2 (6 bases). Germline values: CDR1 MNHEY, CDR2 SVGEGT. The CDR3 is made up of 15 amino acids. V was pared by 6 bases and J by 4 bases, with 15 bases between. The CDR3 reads CASSLRRGTTGELFF. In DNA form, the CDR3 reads TGTGCCAGCAGCCTACGCCGGGGGACCACCGGGGAGCTGTTTTTT.

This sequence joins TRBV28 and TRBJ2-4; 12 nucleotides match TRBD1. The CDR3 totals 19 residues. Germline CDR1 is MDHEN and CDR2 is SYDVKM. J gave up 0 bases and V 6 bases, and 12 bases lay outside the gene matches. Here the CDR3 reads CASSLRGTGGFSAKNIQYF. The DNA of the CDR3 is TGTGCCAGCAGCCTTCGAGGGACAGGGGGCTTCTCAGCCAAAAACATTCAGTACTTC.

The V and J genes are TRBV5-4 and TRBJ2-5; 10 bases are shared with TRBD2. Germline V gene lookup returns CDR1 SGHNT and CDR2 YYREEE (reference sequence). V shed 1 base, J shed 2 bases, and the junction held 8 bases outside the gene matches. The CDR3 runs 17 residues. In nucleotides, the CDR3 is TGTGCCAGCAGCTTGAAGGCTAGCGGGGGTCCACAAGAGACCCAGTACTTC. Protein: CASSLKASGGPQETQYF.

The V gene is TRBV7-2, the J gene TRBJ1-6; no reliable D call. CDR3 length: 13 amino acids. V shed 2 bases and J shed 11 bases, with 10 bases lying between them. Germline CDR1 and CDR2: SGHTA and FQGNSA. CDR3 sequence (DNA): TGTGCCAGCAGCTTATTGGGCGTTCCACCCCTCCACTTT. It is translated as CASSLLGVPPLHF.

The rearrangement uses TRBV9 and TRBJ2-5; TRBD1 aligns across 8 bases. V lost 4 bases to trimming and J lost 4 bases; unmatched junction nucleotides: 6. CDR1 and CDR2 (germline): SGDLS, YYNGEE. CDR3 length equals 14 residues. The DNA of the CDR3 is TGTGCCAGCAGCATCGACAGGGGTGGAGAGACCCAGTACTTC. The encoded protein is CASSIDRGGETQYF.

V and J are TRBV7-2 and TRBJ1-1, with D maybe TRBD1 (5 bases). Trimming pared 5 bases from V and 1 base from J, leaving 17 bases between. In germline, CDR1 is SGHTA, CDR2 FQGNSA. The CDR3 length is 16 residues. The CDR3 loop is CASSTLTGFKNTEAFF. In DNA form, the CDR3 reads TGTGCCAGCAGCACCCTCACAGGATTTAAGAACACTGAAGCTTTCTTT.

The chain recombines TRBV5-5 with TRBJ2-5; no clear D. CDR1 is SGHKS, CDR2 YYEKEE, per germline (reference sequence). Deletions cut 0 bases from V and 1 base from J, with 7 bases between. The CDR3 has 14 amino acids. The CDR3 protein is CASSLVQSQETQYF. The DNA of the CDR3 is TGTGCCAGCAGCTTGGTGCAGTCCCAAGAGACCCAGTACTTC.

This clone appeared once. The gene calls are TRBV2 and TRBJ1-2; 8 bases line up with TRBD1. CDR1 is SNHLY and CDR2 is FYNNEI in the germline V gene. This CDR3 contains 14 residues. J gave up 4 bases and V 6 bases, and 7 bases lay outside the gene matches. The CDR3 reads CASSAPGTGYGYTF. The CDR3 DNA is TGTGCCAGCAGCGCCCCAGGGACAGGCTATGGCTACACCTTC.

The CDR3 region is CASSRLMTTSTDTQYF. CDR3 coding DNA: TGCGCCAGCAGCCGGCTAATGACAACTAGCACAGATACGCAGTATTTT. The chain couples TRBV5-1 to TRBJ2-3; D ambiguous. CDR1 is SGHRS, CDR2 YFSETQ, per germline. This CDR3 has 16 residues. V was pared by 4 bases and J by 0 bases, with 15 bases between.

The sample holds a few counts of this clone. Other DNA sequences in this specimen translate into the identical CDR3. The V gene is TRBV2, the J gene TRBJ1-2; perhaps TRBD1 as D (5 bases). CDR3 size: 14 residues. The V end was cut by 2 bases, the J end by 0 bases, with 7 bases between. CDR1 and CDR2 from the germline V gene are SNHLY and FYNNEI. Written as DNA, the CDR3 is TGTGCCAGCAGTGAACAGGGCCCTAACTATGGCTACACCTTC. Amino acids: CASSEQGPNYGYTF.

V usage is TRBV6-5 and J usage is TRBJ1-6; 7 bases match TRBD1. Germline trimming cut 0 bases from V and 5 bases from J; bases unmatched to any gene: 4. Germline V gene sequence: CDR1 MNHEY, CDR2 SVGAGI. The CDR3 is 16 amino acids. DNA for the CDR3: TGTGCCAGCAGTTACTCAGGGGGACAGCATAATTCACCCCTCCACTTT. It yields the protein CASSYSGGQHNSPLHF.

CDR3 DNA sequence: TGTGCCAGCAGTGTTCGGCAGGGGGCCTACGAGCAGTACTTC. Its protein is CASSVRQGAYEQYF. The chain uses TRBV2 and TRBJ2-7; TRBD1 aligns across 7 bases. The CDR3 consists of 14 residues. Germline V gene data show CDR1 as SNHLY and CDR2 as FYNNEI. Trimming took 4 bases from V and 2 from J; bases not matched to a gene: 5.

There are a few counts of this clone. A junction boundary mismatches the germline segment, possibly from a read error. In nucleotides, the CDR3 is TGTGCCAGCAGCTTATCCTCCAGGGTCGGCTACACCTTC. The encoded protein is CASSLSSRVGYTF. The genes are TRBV28 and TRBJ1-2; D perhaps matches TRBD1 (5 bases). The germline CDR1 and CDR2 sequences are MDHEN and SYDVKM. This CDR3 comprises 13 residues.